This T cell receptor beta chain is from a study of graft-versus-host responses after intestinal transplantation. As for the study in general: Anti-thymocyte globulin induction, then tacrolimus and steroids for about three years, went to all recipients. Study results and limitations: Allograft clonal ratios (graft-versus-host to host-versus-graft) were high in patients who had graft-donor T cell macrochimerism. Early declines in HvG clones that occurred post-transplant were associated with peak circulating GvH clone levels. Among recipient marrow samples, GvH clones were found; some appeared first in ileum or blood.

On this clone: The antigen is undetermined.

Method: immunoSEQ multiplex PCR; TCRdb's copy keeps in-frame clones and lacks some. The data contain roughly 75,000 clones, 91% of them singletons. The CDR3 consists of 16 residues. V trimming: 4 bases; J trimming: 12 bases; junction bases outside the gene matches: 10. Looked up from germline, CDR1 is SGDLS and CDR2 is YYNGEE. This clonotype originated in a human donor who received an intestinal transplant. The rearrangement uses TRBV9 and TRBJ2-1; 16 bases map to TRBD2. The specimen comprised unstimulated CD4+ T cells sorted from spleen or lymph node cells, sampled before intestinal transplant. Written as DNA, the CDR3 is TGTGCCAGCAGCCCCCAGGGACTAGCGGGGGGGACTGGGCAGTTCTTC. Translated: CASSPQGLAGGTGQFF.